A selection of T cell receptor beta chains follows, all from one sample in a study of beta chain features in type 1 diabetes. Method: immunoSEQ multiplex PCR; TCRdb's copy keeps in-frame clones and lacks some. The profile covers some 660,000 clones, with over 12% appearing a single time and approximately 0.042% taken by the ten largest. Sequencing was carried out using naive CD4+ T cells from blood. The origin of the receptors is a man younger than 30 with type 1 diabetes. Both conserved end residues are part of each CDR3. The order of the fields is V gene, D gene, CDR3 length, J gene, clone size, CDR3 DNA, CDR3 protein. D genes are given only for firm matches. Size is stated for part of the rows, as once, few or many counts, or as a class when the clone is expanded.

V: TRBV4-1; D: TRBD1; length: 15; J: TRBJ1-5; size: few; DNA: TGCGCCAGCAGCCCTGGGGACAGGGGGCATCAGCCCCAGCATTTT; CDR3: CASSPGDRGHQPQHF
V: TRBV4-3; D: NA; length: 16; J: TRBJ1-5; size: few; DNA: TGCGCCAGCAGCCAAGATCTTGGGCAGTTCAATCAGCCCCAGCATTTT; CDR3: CASSQDLGQFNQPQHF
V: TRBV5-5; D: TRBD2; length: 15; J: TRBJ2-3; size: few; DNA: TGTGCCAGCAGCATGGGACTAGCGGATGCAGATACGCAGTATTTT; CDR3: CASSMGLADADTQYF
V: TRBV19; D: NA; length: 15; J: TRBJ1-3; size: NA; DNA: TGTGCCAGTAGCCGGTCCGACGTTCCTGGAAACACCATATATTTT; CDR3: CASSRSDVPGNTIYF
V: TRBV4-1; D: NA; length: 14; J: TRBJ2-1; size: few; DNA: TGCGCCAGCAGCCATTCTCCAGGGGAGAATGAGCAGTTCTTC; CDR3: CASSHSPGENEQFF
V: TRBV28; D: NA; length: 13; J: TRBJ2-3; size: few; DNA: TGTGCCACCGGACAGAGCCTCACAGATACGCAGTATTTT; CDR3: CATGQSLTDTQYF
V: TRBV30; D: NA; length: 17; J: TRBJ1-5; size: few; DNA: TGTGCCTGGAGCCGCGGGACATTACCAGATGGCGATCAGCCCCAGCATTTT; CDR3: CAWSRGTLPDGDQPQHF
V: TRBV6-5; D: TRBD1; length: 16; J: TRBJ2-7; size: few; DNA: TGTGCCAGCAGTTACTCGGGACAGGGTCAATCCTACGAGCAGTACTTC; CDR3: CASSYSGQGQSYEQYF
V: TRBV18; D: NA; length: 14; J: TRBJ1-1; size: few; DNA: TGTGCCAGCTCACCGATGGAGGGAGACACTGAAGCTTTCTTT; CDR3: CASSPMEGDTEAFF
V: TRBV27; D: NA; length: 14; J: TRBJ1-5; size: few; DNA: TGTGCCAGCAGTTTGGTGAATGGGAATCAGCCCCAGCATTTT; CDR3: CASSLVNGNQPQHF
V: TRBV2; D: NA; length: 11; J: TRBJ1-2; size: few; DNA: TGTGCCAGCAGTCTTGACAGTGTGAACACCTTC; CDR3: CASSLDSVNTF
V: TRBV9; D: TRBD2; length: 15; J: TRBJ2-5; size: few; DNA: TGTGCCAGCAGCTTCGGAGGACTAGCCGGTGAGACCCAGTACTTC; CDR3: CASSFGGLAGETQYF
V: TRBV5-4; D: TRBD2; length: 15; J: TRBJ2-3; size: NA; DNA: TGTGCCAGCAGCTTGCCCAGCGGGAGCGGGAATACGCAGTATTTT; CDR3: CASSLPSGSGNTQYF
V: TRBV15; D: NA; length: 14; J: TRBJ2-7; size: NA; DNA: TGTGCCACCAGCAGAGATGTGGGAGACTACGAGCAGTACTTC; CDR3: CATSRDVGDYEQYF
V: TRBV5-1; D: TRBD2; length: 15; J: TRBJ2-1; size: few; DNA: TGCGCCAGCAGCTTTAGACTAGCGGGAAGCAATGAGCAGTTCTTC; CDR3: CASSFRLAGSNEQFF
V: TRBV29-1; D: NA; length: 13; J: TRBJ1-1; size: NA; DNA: TGCAGCACCGAGACAGTCATGAACACTGAAGCTTTCTTT; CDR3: CSTETVMNTEAFF
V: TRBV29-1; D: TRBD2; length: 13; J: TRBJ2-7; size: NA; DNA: TGCAGCGTTATCCAGCGGGGTGGGGACGAGCAGTACTTC; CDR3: CSVIQRGGDEQYF
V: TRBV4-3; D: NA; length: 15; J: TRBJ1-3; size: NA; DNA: TGCGCCAGCAGCCGCCGTCTGGGGCCTGGAAACACCATATATTTT; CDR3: CASSRRLGPGNTIYF
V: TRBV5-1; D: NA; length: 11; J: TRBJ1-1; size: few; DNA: TGCGCCAGCAGGGGGGACGCCGAGGCTTTCTTT; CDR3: CASRGDAEAFF
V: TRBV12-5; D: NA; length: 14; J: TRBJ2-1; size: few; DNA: TGTGCTAGTGCCAAAGCCCAGGGGTTGAATGAGCAGTTCTTC; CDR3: CASAKAQGLNEQFF
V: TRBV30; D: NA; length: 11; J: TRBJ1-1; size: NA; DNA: TGTGCCTGGTCAGGCGGGGCTGTGGCTTTCTTT; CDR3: CAWSGGAVAFF
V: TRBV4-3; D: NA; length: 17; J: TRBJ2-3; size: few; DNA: TGCGCCAGCAGCCAAGATATGGCAGGGGAGAACACAGATACGCAGTATTTT; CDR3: CASSQDMAGENTDTQYF
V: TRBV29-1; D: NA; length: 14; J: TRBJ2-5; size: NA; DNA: TGCAGCGTTGCTGGTGGCGTCAGCCAAGAGACCCAGTACTTC; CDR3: CSVAGGVSQETQYF
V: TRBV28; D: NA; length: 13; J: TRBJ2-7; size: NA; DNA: TGTGCCAGCAACCCCGGGTTCTCCTACGAGCAGTACTTC; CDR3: CASNPGFSYEQYF
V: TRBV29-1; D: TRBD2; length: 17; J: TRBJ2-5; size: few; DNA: TGCAGCGCTGACTCGTTCACGGGACTAGCGGGAGTTGAGACCCAGTACTTC; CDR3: CSADSFTGLAGVETQYF
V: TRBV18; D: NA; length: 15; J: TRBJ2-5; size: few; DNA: TGTGCCAGCTCACCACGGTCGCAGGGCGGCGAGACCCAGTACTTC; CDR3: CASSPRSQGGETQYF
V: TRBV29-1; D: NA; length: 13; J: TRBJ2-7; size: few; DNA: TGCAGCGTTCGAAACAGGGCCCCCCGCGAGCAGTACTTC; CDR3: CSVRNRAPREQYF
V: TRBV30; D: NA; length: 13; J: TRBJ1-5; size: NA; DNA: TGTGCCTGGAGCCCTGCCGCTAATCAGCCCCAGCATTTT; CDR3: CAWSPAANQPQHF
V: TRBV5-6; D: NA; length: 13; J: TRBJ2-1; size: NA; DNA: TGTGCCAGCAGCTGGGACCAGCTCGATGAGCAGTTCTTC; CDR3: CASSWDQLDEQFF
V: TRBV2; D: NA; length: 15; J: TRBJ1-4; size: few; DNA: TGTGCCAGCAGTGAATCCAGTCCGAACGGTGAAAAACTGTTTTTT; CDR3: CASSESSPNGEKLFF
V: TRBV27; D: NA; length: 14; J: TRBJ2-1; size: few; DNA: TGTGCCAGCAGTTTCCAGAGCTCCTACAATGAGCAGTTCTTC; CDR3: CASSFQSSYNEQFF
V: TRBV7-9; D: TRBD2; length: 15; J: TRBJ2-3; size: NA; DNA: TGTGCCAGCAGCCAAAGCGGGAGCGCCACAGATACGCAGTATTTT; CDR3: CASSQSGSATDTQYF
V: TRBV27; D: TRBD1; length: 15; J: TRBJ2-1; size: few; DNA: TGTGCCAGCACCTTTGAAGGGGGCTACTACAATGAGCAGTTCTTC; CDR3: CASTFEGGYYNEQFF
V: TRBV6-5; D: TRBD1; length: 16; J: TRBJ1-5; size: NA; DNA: TGTGCCAGCAGTTCAACAGGGGGAGGGGTCAATCAGCCCCAGCATTTT; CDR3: CASSSTGGGVNQPQHF
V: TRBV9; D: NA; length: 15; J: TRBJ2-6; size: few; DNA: TGTGCCAGCAGCGTAGAATTCTCTGGGGCCAACGTCCTGACTTTC; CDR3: CASSVEFSGANVLTF
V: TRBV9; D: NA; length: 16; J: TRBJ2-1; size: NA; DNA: TGTGCCAGCAGCGTAGCTGGGACACTCTCCTACAATGAGCAGTTCTTC; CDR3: CASSVAGTLSYNEQFF
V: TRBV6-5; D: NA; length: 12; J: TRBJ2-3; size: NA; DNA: TGTGCCAGCAGCCCCGTCGGGGATACGCAGTATTTT; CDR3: CASSPVGDTQYF
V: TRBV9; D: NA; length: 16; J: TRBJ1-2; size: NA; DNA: TGTGCCAGCAGGGTAGATGCGGGGACAACTAACTATGGCTACACCTTC; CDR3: CASRVDAGTTNYGYTF
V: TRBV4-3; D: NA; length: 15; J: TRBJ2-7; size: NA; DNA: TGCGCCAGCAGCCAAGATTTCGGCCACTTCTACGAGCAGTACTTC; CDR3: CASSQDFGHFYEQYF
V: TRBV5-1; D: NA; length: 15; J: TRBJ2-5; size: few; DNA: TGCGCCAGCAGCTTCCTCCCCCTGGGACAAGAGACCCAGTACTTC; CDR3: CASSFLPLGQETQYF
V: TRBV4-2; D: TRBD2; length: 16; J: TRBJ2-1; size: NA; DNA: TGTGCCAGCAGCCAAGATAAGATAGCGGGAGGCAATGAGCAGTTCTTC; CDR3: CASSQDKIAGGNEQFF
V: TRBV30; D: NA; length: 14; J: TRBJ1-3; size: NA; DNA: TGTACCTGGAGTGTACCTGGCTCTGGAAACACCATATATTTT; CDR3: CTWSVPGSGNTIYF
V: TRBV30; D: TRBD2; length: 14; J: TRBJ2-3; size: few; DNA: TGTGCCTGGAGGACAGCGGGGGCGGGAGATACGCAGTATTTT; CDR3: CAWRTAGAGDTQYF
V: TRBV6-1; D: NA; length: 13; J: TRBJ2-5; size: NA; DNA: TGTGCCAGCAGTGAAAAGGGGAGGGAGACCCAGTACTTC; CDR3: CASSEKGRETQYF
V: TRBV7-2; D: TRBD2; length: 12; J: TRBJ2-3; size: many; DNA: TGTGCCAGCAGCTTTTCCGCGACTAGCGAGTATTTT; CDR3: CASSFSATSEYF
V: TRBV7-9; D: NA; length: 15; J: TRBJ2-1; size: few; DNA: TGTGCCAGCAGACTAGACCCGAGCTCCTACAATGAGCAGTTCTTC; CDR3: CASRLDPSSYNEQFF
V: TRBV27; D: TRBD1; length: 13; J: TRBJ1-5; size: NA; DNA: TGTGCCACGGGGGGGGCAGGGGGACAGCCCCAGCATTTT; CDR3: CATGGAGGQPQHF
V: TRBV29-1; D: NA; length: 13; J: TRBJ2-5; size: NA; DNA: TGCAGCGTTGAGGGTAGGCGGGGCCGGGCCCAGTACTTC; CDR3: CSVEGRRGRAQYF
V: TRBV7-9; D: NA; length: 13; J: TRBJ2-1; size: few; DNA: TGTGCCAGCAGCTTCCACGGGGGCCGGGGGCAGTTCTTC; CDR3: CASSFHGGRGQFF
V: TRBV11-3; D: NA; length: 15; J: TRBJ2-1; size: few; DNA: TGTGCCAGCAGCTTAGATATAGACTCCATCAATGAGCAGTTCTTC; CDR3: CASSLDIDSINEQFF
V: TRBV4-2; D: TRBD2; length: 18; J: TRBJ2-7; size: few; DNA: TGTGCCAGCAGCCAAGAGGGACTACCAAGTAAAGGGGCTACAGGGCAGTACTTC; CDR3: CASSQEGLPSKGATGQYF
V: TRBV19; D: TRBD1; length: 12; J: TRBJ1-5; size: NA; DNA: TGTGCCAAAACAGGGGTTGGTCAGCCCCAGCATTTT; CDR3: CAKTGVGQPQHF
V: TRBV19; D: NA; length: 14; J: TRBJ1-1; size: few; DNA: TGTGCCAGTAGTATGAAGGTGGGGAACACTGAAGCTTTCTTT; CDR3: CASSMKVGNTEAFF